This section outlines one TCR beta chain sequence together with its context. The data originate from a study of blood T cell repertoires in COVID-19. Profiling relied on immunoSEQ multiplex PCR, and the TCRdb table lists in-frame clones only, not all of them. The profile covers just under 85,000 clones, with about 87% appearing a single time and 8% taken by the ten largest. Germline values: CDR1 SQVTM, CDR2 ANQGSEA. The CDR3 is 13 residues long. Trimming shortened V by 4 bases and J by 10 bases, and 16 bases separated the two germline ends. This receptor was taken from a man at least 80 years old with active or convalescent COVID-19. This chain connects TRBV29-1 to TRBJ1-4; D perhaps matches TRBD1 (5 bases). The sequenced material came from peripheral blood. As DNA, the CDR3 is TGCAGCGTTGTACAGGACACGGGCGGAAAACTGTTTTTT. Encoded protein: CSVVQDTGGKLFF.